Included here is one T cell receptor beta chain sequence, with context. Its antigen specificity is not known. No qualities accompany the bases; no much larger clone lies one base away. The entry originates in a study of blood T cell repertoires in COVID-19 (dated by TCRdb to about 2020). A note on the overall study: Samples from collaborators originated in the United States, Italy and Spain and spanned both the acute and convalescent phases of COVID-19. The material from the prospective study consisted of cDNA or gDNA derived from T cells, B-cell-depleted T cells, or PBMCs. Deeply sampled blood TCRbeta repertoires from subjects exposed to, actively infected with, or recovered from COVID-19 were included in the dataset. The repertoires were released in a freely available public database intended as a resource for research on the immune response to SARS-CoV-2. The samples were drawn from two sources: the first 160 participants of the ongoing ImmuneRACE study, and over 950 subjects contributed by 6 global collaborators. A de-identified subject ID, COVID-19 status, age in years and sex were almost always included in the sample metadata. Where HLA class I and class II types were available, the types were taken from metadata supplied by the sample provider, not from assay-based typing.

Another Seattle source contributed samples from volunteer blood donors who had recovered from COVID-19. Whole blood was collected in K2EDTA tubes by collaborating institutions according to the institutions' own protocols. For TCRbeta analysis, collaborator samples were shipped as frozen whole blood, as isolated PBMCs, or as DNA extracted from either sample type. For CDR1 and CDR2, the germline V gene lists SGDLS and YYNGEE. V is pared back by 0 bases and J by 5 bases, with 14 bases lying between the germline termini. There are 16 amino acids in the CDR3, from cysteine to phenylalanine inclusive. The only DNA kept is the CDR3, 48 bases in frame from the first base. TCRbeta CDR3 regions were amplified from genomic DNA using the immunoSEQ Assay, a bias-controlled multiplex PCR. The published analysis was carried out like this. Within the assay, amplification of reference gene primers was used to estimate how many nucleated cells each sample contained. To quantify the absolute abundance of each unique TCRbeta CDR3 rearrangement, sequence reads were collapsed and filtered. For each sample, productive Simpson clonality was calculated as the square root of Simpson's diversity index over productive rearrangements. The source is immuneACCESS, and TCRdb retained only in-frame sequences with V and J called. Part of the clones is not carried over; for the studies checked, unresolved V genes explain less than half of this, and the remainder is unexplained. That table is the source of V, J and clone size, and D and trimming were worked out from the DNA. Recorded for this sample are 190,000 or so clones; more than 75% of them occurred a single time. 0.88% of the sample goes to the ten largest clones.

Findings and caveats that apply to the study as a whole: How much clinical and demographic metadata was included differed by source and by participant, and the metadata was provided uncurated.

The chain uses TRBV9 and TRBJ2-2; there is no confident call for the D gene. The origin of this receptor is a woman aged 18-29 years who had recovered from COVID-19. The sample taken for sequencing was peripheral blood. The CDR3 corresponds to CASSVATAVQTGELFF. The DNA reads TGTGCCAGCAGCGTAGCTACGGCGGTTCAGACCGGGGAGCTGTTTTTT.